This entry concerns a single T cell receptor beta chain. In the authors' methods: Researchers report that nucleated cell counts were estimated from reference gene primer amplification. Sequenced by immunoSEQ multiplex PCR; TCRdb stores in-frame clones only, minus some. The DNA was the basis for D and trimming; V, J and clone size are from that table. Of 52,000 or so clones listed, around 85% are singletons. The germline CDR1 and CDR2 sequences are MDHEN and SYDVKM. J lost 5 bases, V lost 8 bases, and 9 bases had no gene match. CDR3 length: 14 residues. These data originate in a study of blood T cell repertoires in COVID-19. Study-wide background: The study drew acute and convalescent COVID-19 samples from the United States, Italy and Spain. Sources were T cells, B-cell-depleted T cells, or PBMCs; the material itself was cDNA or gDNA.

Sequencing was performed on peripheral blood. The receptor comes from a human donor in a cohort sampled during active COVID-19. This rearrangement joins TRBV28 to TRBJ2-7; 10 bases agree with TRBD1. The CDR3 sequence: CASGTGDRTDEQYF. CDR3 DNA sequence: TGTGCCAGCGGGACAGGGGACCGAACAGACGAGCAGTACTTC.